These 12 T cell receptor beta chains originate from one sample sequenced in a study of shared clonotypes between healthy human individuals. Method: immunoSEQ multiplex PCR; TCRdb's copy keeps in-frame clones and lacks some. Of more than 900,000 clones listed, more than 75% are singletons. Sequencing used memory CD4+ T cells from PBMCs. The subset here: CD45RA-negative fraction. These receptors originate from a man between 18 and 29 years old in good health. Some clones in this sample may be carry-over from other donors' samples.

The chain couples TRBV28 to TRBJ2-6; the match to TRBD1 covers 8 bases. The V gene's germline CDR1 is MDHEN and CDR2 SYDVKM. Trimming removed 4 bases from V and 1 base from J; junction bases left unmatched: 3. The CDR3 has 16 residues. The CDR3 spells CASSYHRGSGANVLTF. CDR3 DNA: TGTGCCAGCAGTTACCACAGGGGGTCTGGGGCCAACGTCCTGACTTTC.

The rearrangement uses TRBV7-2 and TRBJ1-4, with 9 bases matching TRBD1. The CDR3 spans 16 residues. V lost 3 bases, J lost 3 bases, and 5 bases stayed unmatched. From germline, CDR1 is SGHTA and CDR2 FQGNSA. CDR3 in DNA: TGTGCCAGCAGCTTTTCCCGGACAGGGGCTAATGAAAAACTGTTTTTT. Translation: CASSFSRTGANEKLFF.

This clone was seen a handful of times. The rearrangement uses TRBV27 and TRBJ2-7; 9 nucleotides match TRBD1. The trim removed 5 bases at V and 0 bases at J, leaving 5 bases unmatched. The germline V gene encodes CDR1 MNHEY and CDR2 SMNVEV (reference sequence). This CDR3 comprises 15 residues. The CDR3 DNA reads TGTGCCAGCAGTCTCAGGACAGGGGTCTCCTACGAGCAGTACTTC. This codes for CASSLRTGVSYEQYF.

The V and J genes are TRBV29-1 and TRBJ1-1; no reliable D call. Germline V lookup: CDR1 SQVTM, CDR2 ANQGSEA. This CDR3 is 12 amino acids long. V gave up 5 bases and J gave up 4 bases, with 11 bases separating them. The CDR3: CSVTGPGTEAFF. The CDR3 nucleotides read TGCAGCGTTACCGGGCCGGGCACTGAAGCTTTCTTT. Full variable domain (missing parts from reference TRBV29-1 and TRBJ1-1): SAVISQKPSRDICQRGTSLTIQCQVDSQVTMMFWYRQQPGQSLTLIATANQGSEATYESGFVIDKFPISRPNLTFSTLTVSNMSPEDSSIYLCSVTGPGTEAFFGQGTRLTVV.

This rearrangement joins TRBV18 to TRBJ1-1; no definite D call. CDR3 length: 14 amino acids. V gave up 4 bases and J gave up 0 bases, with 9 bases separating them. In germline, CDR1 is KGHSH, CDR2 LQKENI. The CDR3 DNA is TGTGCCAGCTCACTGGCCGACATGAACACTGAAGCTTTCTTT. Its translation is CASSLADMNTEAFF. Using reference TRBV18 and TRBJ1-1 for the parts outside the CDR3, the full variable domain is NAGVMQNPRHLVRRRGQEARLRCSPMKGHSHVYWYRQLPEEGLKFMVYLQKENIIDESGMPKERFSAEFPKEGPSILRIQQVVRGDSAAYFCASSLADMNTEAFFGQGTRLTVV.

The chain recombines TRBV5-6 with TRBJ2-5, with a tentative D call TRBD1 (6 bases). The better agreement between TRBJ2-7 and the DNA end casts doubt on the J call. The CDR3 extends over 15 amino acids. CDR1 is SGHDT, CDR2 YYEEEE, per germline. This CDR3 reads CASSLASGARYEQYF. CDR3 DNA: TGTGCCAGCAGCTTGGCGTCAGGGGCTCGGTACGAGCAGTACTTC.

This sequence joins TRBV28 and TRBJ1-4; TRBD1 matches 7 bases. The germline CDR1 and CDR2 sequences are MDHEN and SYDVKM. This CDR3 spans 12 amino acids. After removal of 5 bases from V and 8 bases from J, the junction contained 2 bases not matched to a gene. The CDR3 DNA is TGTGCCAGCAGTCCGGACAGGGAAAAACTGTTTTTT. This sequence encodes CASSPDREKLFF.

This sequence joins TRBV27 and TRBJ1-3, with D possibly TRBD1 on 5 matching bases. The germline gives CDR1 MNHEY, CDR2 SMNVEV (reference sequence). Trimming cost V 3 bases and J 4 bases, with 13 bases left between them. CDR3 length: 15 amino acids. CDR3 in DNA: TGTGCCAGCAGTTTGCTAGGGGCAGCGGGAAACACCATATATTTT. This codes for CASSLLGAAGNTIYF.

The CDR3 is CASSLAEIGGYTF. CDR3 coding DNA: TGTGCCAGCAGCTTGGCAGAAATCGGTGGCTACACCTTC. The chain links TRBV5-8 to TRBJ1-2; D is undetermined. The V end lost 0 bases, the J end lost 7 bases, and 10 bases lay between the germline ends. Germline lookup yields CDR1 SGHTS and CDR2 YDEGEE. The CDR3 runs to 13 residues.

The chain uses TRBV4-1 and TRBJ2-6; 7 bases align to TRBD2. Looked up from germline, CDR1 is MGHRA and CDR2 is YSYEKL. CDR3 length: 16 amino acids. V dropped 4 bases and J dropped 1; count of bases not matched to a gene: 4. The CDR3 loop is CASSPGRGSGANVLTF. The CDR3 coding sequence is TGCGCCAGCAGCCCTGGGAGGGGTTCTGGGGCCAACGTCCTGACTTTC.

As to this clone: Other DNA sequences in the same sample also yield this CDR3. The chain uses TRBV28 and TRBJ1-2; TRBD1 agrees at 10 bases. The CDR3 runs to 13 residues. Germline CDR1 reads MDHEN; CDR2 reads SYDVKM. V shed 5 bases and J 8 bases; nucleotides not matched to a gene: 5. The CDR3 spells CASSPDRGLGYTF. The CDR3 coding sequence is TGTGCCAGCAGTCCGGACAGGGGGTTAGGCTACACCTTC.

V usage is TRBV6-6 and J usage is TRBJ2-2; tentatively, D is TRBD2 (7 bases). Germline lookup yields CDR1 MNHNY and CDR2 SVGAGI (reference sequence). This CDR3 spans 15 amino acids. V was pared by 6 bases and J by 3 bases, with 14 bases between. The CDR3 region is CASRPTGRDTGELFF. In DNA, the CDR3 is TGTGCCAGCAGACCAACAGGGAGGGACACCGGGGAGCTGTTTTTT.